This TCR beta chain comes out of a study of blood T cell repertoires in COVID-19. Overall study context: Samples came from the United States, Italy and Spain, spanning acute and convalescent COVID-19. Nucleic acid was either cDNA or gDNA, and it came from T cells, B-cell-depleted T cells, or PBMCs.

In the original processing: Amplifying reference gene primers gave estimates of nucleated cell counts. Data came from immunoSEQ multiplex PCR; TCRdb stores just in-frame clones and leaves some out. The V and J calls and clone size come from that table; D and trimming were worked out from the DNA. The table shows fewer than 90,000 clones, with over 65% occurring only once. With V trimmed by 0 bases and J by 3 bases, 2 bases remained unmatched. The CDR3 is 14 amino acids. Looked up from germline, CDR1 is SGHRS and CDR2 is YFSETQ. The rearrangement uses TRBV5-1 and TRBJ2-7, with 8 bases that match TRBD2. This TCR was recovered from a human donor in a cohort sampled during active COVID-19. The specimen sequenced was peripheral blood. CDR3 sequence reads: CASSLEGLVYEQYF. In DNA, the CDR3 is TGCGCCAGCAGCTTGGAGGGACTAGTCTACGAGCAGTACTTC.